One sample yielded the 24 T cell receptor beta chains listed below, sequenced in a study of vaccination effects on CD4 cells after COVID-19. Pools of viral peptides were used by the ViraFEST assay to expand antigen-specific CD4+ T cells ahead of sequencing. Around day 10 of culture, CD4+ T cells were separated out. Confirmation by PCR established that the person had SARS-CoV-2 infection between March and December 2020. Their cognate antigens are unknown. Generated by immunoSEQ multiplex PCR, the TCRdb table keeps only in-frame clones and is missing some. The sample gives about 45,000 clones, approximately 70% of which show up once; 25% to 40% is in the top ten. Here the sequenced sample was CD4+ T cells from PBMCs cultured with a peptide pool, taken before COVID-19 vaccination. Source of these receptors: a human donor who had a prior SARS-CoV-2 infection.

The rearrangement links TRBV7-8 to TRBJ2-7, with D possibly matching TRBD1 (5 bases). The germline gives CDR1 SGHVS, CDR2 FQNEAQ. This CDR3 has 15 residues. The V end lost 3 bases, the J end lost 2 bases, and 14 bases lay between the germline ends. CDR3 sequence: CASSFSLGQTYEQYF. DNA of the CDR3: TGTGCCAGCAGCTTCTCTCTGGGGCAGACCTACGAGCAGTACTTC. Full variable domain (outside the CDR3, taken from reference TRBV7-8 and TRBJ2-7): GAGVSQSPRYKVAKRGQDVALRCDPISGHVSLFWYQQALGQGPEFLTYFQNEAQLDKSGLPSDRFFAERPEGSVSTLKIQRTQQEDSAVYLCASSFSLGQTYEQYFGPGTRLTVT.

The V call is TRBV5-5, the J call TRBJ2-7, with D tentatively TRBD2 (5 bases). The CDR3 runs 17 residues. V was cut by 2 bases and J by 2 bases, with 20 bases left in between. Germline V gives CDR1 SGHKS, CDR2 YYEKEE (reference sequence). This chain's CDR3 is CASSLNASPGLTYEQYF. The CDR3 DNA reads TGTGCCAGCAGCTTAAATGCGTCTCCAGGACTCACCTACGAGCAGTACTTC.

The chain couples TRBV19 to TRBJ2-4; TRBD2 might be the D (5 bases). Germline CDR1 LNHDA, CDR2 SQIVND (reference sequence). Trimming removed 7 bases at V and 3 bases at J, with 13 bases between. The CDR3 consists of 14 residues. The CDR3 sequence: CASNNSVRKNIQYF. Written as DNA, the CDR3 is TGTGCCAGTAATAATAGCGTACGCAAAAACATTCAGTACTTC.

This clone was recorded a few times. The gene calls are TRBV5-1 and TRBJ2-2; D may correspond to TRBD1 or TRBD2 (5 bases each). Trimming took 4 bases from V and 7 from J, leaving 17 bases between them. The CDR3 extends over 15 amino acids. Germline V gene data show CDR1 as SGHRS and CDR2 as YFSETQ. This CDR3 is CASSHGTVGVGELFF. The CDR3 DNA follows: TGCGCCAGCAGCCACGGGACCGTAGGCGTCGGGGAGCTGTTTTTT.

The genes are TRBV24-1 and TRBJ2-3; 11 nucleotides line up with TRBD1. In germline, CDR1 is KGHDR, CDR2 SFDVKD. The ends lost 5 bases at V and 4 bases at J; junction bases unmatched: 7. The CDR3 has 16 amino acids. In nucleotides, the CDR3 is TGTGCCACCAGTGCCAGCCCGGGACAGGGGGCAGATACGCAGTATTTT. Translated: CATSASPGQGADTQYF.

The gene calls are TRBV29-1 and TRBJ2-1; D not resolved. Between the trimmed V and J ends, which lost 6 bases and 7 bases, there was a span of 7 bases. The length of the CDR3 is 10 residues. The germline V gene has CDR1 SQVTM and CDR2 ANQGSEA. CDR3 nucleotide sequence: TGCAGCGTCCAAGTGAATGAGCAGTTCTTC. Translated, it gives CSVQVNEQFF.

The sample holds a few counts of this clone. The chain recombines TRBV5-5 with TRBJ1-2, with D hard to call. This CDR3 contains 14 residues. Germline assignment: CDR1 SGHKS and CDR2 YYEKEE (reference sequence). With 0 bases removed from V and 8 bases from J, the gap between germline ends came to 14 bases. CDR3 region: CASSLVAGGGGYTF. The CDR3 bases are TGTGCCAGCAGCTTGGTGGCAGGAGGCGGCGGCTACACCTTC. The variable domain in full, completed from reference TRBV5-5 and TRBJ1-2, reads DAGVTQSPTHLIKTRGQQVTLRCSPISGHKSVSWYQQVLGQGPQFIFQYYEKEERGRGNFPDRFSARQFPNYSSELNVNALLLGDSALYLCASSLVAGGGGYTFGSGTRLTVV.

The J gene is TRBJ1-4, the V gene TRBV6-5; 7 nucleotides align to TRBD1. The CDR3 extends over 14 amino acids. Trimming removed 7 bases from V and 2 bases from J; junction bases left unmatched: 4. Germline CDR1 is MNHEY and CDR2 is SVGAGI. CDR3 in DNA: TGTGCCAGCACCTTGGACAGGACTAATGAAAAACTGTTTTTT. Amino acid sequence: CASTLDRTNEKLFF.

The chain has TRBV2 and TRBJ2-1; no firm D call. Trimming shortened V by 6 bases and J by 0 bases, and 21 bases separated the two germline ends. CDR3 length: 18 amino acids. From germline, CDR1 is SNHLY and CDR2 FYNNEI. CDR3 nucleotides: TGTGCCAGCAGGAGATCACGACCCGGGTCAACCTCCTACAATGAGCAGTTCTTC. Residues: CASRRSRPGSTSYNEQFF.

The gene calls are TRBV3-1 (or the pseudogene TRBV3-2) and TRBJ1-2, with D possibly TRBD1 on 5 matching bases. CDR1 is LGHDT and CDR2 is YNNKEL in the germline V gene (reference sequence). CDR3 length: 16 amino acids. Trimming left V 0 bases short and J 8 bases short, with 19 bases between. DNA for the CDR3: TGTGCCAGCAGCCAAGATATCTTGGGACCGACCTTAGGCTACACCTTC. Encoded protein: CASSQDILGPTLGYTF.

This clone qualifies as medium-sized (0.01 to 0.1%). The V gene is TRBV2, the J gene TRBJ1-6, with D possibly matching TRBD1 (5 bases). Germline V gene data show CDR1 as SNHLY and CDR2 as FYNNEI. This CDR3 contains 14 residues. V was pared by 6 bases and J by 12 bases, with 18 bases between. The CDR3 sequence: CASRDTGGLQPLHF. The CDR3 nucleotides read TGTGCCAGCAGAGATACAGGAGGACTGCAACCCCTCCACTTT.

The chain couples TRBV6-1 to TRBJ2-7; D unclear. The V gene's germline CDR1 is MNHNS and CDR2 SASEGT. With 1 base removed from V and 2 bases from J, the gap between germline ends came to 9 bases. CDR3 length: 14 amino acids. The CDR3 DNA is TGTGCCAGCAGTGAAGGTCCCCGGGCCTACGAGCAGTACTTC. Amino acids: CASSEGPRAYEQYF.

The CDR3 DNA sequence: TGTGCCAGCAGCCCACGGGGGGGCCCTCGATTTGAGCAGTTCTTC. Protein sequence: CASSPRGGPRFEQFF. The chain joins TRBV3-1 (or the pseudogene TRBV3-2) to TRBJ2-1; 8 bases are shared with TRBD2. The J segment lost 9 bases and the V segment lost 4 bases, leaving 11 bases of the junction unmatched. The CDR3 sequence is 15 residues long. The germline V gene has CDR1 LGHDT and CDR2 YNNKEL (reference sequence).

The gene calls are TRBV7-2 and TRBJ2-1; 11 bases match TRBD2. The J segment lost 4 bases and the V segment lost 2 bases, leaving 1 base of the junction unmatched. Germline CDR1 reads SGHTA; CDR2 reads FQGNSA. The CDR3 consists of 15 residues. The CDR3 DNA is TGTGCCAGCAGCTTACTAGCGGGAGGTTACAATGAGCAGTTCTTC. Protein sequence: CASSLLAGGYNEQFF.

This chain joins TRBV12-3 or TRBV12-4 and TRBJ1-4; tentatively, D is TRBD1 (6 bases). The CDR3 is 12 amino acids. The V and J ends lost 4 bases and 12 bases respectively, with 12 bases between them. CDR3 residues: CASSSQSGELFF. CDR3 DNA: TGTGCCAGCAGTTCGCAATCAGGGGAACTGTTTTTT.

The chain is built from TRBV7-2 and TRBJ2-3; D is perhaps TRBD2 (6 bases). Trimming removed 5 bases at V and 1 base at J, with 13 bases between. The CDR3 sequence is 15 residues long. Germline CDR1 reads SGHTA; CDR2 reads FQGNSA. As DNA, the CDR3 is TGTGCCAGCAGCGCCGGAGGGGATGGCACAGATACGCAGTATTTT. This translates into CASSAGGDGTDTQYF.

DNA for the CDR3: TGTGCCAGCAGCATGGACGGTTACAATGAGCAGTTCTTC. It codes for CASSMDGYNEQFF. The rearrangement links TRBV9 to TRBJ2-1; D gene unclear. The CDR3 covers 13 residues. Deletions cut 4 bases from V and 4 bases from J, with 9 bases between. From germline, CDR1 is SGDLS and CDR2 YYNGEE.

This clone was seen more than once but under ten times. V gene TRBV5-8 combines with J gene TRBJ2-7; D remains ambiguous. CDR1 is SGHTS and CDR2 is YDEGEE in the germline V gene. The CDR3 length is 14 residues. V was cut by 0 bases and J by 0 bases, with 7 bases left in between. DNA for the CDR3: TGTGCCAGCAGCTTGGCGGCACACTCCTACGAGCAGTACTTC. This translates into CASSLAAHSYEQYF.

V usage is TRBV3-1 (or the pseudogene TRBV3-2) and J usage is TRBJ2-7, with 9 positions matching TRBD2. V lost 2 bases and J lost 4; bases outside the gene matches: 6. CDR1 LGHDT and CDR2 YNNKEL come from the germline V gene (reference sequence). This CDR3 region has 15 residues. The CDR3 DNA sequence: TGTGCCAGCAGCCAAAGAGAGCGGGGGGTATACGAGCAGTACTTC. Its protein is CASSQRERGVYEQYF.

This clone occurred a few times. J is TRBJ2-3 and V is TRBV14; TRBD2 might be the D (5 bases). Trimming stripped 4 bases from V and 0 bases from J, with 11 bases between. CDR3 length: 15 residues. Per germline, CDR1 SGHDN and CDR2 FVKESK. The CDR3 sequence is CASSPLLGSTDTQYF. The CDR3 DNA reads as TGTGCCAGCAGCCCGCTACTAGGTAGCACAGATACGCAGTATTTT.

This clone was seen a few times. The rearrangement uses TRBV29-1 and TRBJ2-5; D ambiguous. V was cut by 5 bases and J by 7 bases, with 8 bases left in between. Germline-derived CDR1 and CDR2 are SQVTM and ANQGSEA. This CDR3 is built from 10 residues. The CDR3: CSVYKGTQYF. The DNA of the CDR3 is TGCAGCGTTTATAAGGGGACCCAGTACTTC.

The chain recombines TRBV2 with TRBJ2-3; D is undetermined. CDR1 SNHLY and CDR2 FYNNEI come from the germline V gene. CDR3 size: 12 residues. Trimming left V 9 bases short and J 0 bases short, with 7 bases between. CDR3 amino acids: CARSTSTDTQYF. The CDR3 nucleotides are TGTGCCAGAAGCACTAGCACAGATACGCAGTATTTT.

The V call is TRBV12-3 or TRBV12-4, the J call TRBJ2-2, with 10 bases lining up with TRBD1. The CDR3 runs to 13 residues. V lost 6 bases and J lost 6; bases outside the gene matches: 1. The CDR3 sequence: CASRTGGPGELFF. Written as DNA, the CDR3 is TGTGCCAGCAGGACAGGGGGCCCCGGGGAGCTGTTTTTT.

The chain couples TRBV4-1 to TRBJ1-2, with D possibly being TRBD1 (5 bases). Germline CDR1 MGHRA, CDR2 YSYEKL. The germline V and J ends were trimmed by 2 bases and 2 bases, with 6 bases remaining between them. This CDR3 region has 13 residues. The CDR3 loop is CASSQPGNYGYTF. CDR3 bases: TGCGCCAGCAGCCAACCAGGGAACTATGGCTACACCTTC.